A single sample gave rise to the 8 T cell receptor beta chains below, sequenced in a study of regulatory T cells in long-lasting Graves disease. Time point described: newly diagnosed GD, antithyroid drugs for less than 3 months. The TCR library was made from RNA extracted from PBMCs. Researchers made TCR beta libraries by using iRepertoire HTBI primers and running Arm-PCR on CDR3 regions. Using its own MiXCR run on the multiplex PCR reads, TCRdb lists one record per CDR3 protein. The sample shows some 410,000 distinct CDR3 sequences, roughly 15% of them seen only once. These sequences were also reported in another study, on T cells in Graves' hyperthyroidism and ophthalmopathy.

The starting material was peripheral blood mononuclear cells (PBMCs), obtained at new diagnosis, from a patient treated with antithyroid drugs. The receptors were sampled from a young woman with Graves disease.

On this clonotype itself: A much bigger clone sits one base away, suggesting this may be a read error. The CDR3 DNA sequence: TGCAGCGTTATTAAGACGGATATCTACGAGCAGTACTTC. As protein: CSVIKTDIYEQYF. The chain carries TRBV29-1 and TRBJ2-7, with D uncertain. The length of the CDR3 is 13 residues. Per the germline V gene, CDR1 is SQVTM and CDR2 is ANQGSEA. V was cut by 5 bases and J by 3 bases, with 14 bases left in between.

Here the CDR3 DNA reads TGTGCCACCAGCAGCCGCACGAGCTACGAGCAGTACTTC. This sequence encodes CATSSRTSYEQYF. The V call is TRBV15, the J call TRBJ2-7; D unresolved. The CDR3 has 13 residues. With 3 bases removed from V and 3 bases from J, the gap between germline ends came to 9 bases. Germline V gene lookup returns CDR1 LNHNV and CDR2 YYDKDF (reference sequence).

This clonotype was seen a few times. The CDR3 is CSVERGGSGANVLTF. CDR3 nucleotides: TGCAGCGTTGAAAGGGGCGGATCTGGGGCCAACGTCCTGACTTTC. V usage is TRBV29-1 and J usage is TRBJ2-6, with a weak D call TRBD1 (5 bases). The CDR3 is 15 amino acids. Per the germline V gene, CDR1 is SQVTM and CDR2 is ANQGSEA. Trimming took off 2 bases at V and 1 base at J, with 9 bases between the two ends.

This clonotype was picked up many times. CDR3 amino acids: CASSLLRDRGYYNSPLHF. The CDR3 DNA sequence: TGTGCCAGCAGCTTACTCCGGGACAGGGGCTACTATAATTCACCCCTCCACTTT. V is TRBV27 and J is TRBJ1-6; 10 bases align to TRBD1. The CDR3 spans 18 residues. The germline CDR1 and CDR2 sequences are MNHEY and SMNVEV (reference sequence). Unmatched junction bases numbered 11, after V lost 6 bases and J lost 3 bases.

This clonotype was counted ten times or more. J is TRBJ2-5 and V is TRBV5-4; perhaps TRBD2 as D (5 bases). Germline loops: CDR1 SGHNT, CDR2 YYREEE (reference sequence). CDR3 length: 15 amino acids. Trimming took 4 bases from V and 3 from J, leaving 16 bases between them. The CDR3 nucleotides are TGTGCCAGCAGCGAGGCCGGGATTAAGGAAGAGACCCAGTACTTC. The encoded protein is CASSEAGIKEETQYF.

This clonotype occurred a few times. J is TRBJ2-1 and V is TRBV28; D possibly matches TRBD1 or TRBD2 (5 bases each). The V and J ends lost 3 bases and 4 bases respectively, with 22 bases between them. The V gene's germline CDR1 is MDHEN and CDR2 SYDVKM. The CDR3 is 18 residues long. The CDR3, as DNA: TGTGCCAGCAGTTTTCTGGTTCTGACTCGGGGCAGATACAATGAGCAGTTCTTC. As protein: CASSFLVLTRGRYNEQFF.

This clonotype occurred many times. This chain joins TRBV5-1 and TRBJ2-7; 9 bases fit TRBD1. Germline-derived CDR1 and CDR2 are SGHRS and YFSETQ. Trimming removed 5 bases from V and 0 bases from J; junction bases left unmatched: 0. The CDR3 contains 13 residues. Written as DNA, the CDR3 is TGCGCCAGCAGGGGACAGGGCTCCTACGAGCAGTACTTC. Its protein product is CASRGQGSYEQYF.

This clonotype was recorded only once. This could be a read error, since a much larger clone is one nucleotide away. The V call is TRBV28, the J call TRBJ2-5; 7 bases fit TRBD2. Germline trimming cut 8 bases from V and 10 bases from J; bases unmatched to any gene: 10. Germline lookup yields CDR1 MDHEN and CDR2 SYDVKM. The CDR3 covers 12 residues. The CDR3 DNA reads TGTGCCAGCGAGGCGGGAGTAGGAAACCAGTACTTC. Amino acids: CASEAGVGNQYF.